The rows below give T cell receptor beta chains drawn from one sample of a study of response to subunit inactivated influenza vaccine. Using its own MiXCR run on the RT-PCR reads, TCRdb lists one record per CDR3 protein. This table holds roughly 500,000 distinct CDR3 sequences, 25% found once. Sequenced here: CD4+ T cells sorted from PBMCs, sampled more than 4 days after vaccination. These receptor sequences come from a man aged 45-65 years who received an inactivated influenza vaccine. Each CDR3 is given with its conserved first and last residue. A D gene is named only where the DNA matches it firmly. Only part of the rows carry a size: once, few, many, or a class if the clone is expanded.

clone size: .; V gene: TRBV30; D gene: TRBD2; J gene: TRBJ2-1; CDR3 protein: CAWTPGLGSNEQFF; CDR3 DNA: TGTGCCTGGACCCCGGGACTAGGGAGCAATGAGCAGTTCTTC
clone size: many; V gene: TRBV7-7; D gene: .; J gene: TRBJ2-5; CDR3 protein: CASSPGPNQETQYF; CDR3 DNA: TGTGCTAGCAGCCCGGGACCCAACCAAGAGACCCAGTACTTC
clone size: .; V gene: TRBV9; D gene: .; J gene: TRBJ2-7; CDR3 protein: CASSVAAGYEQYF; CDR3 DNA: TGTGCCAGCAGCGTAGCGGCGGGCTACGAGCAGTACTTC
clone size: few; V gene: TRBV5-1; D gene: .; J gene: TRBJ2-7; CDR3 protein: CASSLGYVGSYEQYF; CDR3 DNA: TGCGCCAGCAGCTTGGGTTACGTCGGATCCTACGAGCAGTACTTC
clone size: .; V gene: TRBV11-2; D gene: .; J gene: TRBJ2-7; CDR3 protein: CASSLQEGSYEQYF; CDR3 DNA: TGTGCCAGCAGCTTGCAGGAAGGGTCCTACGAGCAGTACTTC
clone size: once; V gene: TRBV2; D gene: TRBD2; J gene: TRBJ2-1; CDR3 protein: CASCRTSGGAHSYNEQFF; CDR3 DNA: TGTGCCAGCTGTCGGACTAGCGGGGGGGCCCACTCCTACAATGAGCAGTTCTTC
clone size: .; V gene: TRBV5-5; D gene: .; J gene: TRBJ1-5; CDR3 protein: CASSLSASRGNQPQHF; CDR3 DNA: TGTGCCAGCAGCTTGTCTGCCTCCCGGGGTAATCAGCCCCAGCATTTT
clone size: .; V gene: TRBV10-3; D gene: TRBD2; J gene: TRBJ2-3; CDR3 protein: CAITPRASGSTDTQYF; CDR3 DNA: TGTGCCATCACCCCTCGGGCTAGCGGGAGCACAGATACGCAGTATTTT
clone size: few; V gene: TRBV5-1; D gene: TRBD1; J gene: TRBJ2-5; CDR3 protein: CASKRRQGETQYF; CDR3 DNA: TGCGCCAGCAAACGGAGACAGGGGGAGACCCAGTACTTC
clone size: .; V gene: TRBV4-1; D gene: .; J gene: TRBJ2-5; CDR3 protein: CASSQEYVQGNRGTQYF; CDR3 DNA: TGCGCCAGCAGCCAAGAGTACGTCCAGGGGAACCGGGGGACCCAGTACTTC
clone size: few; V gene: TRBV6-6; D gene: .; J gene: TRBJ1-3; CDR3 protein: CASSYSGVDTIYF; CDR3 DNA: TGTGCCAGCAGTTACTCGGGTGTAGACACCATATATTTT
clone size: .; V gene: TRBV4-3; D gene: .; J gene: TRBJ2-1; CDR3 protein: CASSQEARKNAYNEQFF; CDR3 DNA: TGCGCCAGCAGCCAAGAAGCCAGGAAGAACGCCTACAATGAGCAGTTCTTC